A selection of T cell receptor beta chains follows, all from one sample in a study of OX40 agonist ivuxolimab in advanced cancers. The table came from immunoSEQ multiplex PCR; TCRdb's copy has only in-frame clones and leaves some out. The profile shows over 35,000 clones, 60% to 80% of them singletons. Sequencing used CD4+ or CD8+ T cells sorted from blood, obtained in a trial of the OX40 agonist ivuxolimab. The receptor source for this set is an adult with an advanced solid tumor such as melanoma, head and neck, liver or kidney cancer. CDR3s include the opening cysteine and the closing phenylalanine or tryptophan. Fields, in order: V gene, CDR3 protein.

>TRBV5-1
CASSFTSGGARETQYF
>TRBV10-1
CATNQGSGELFF
>TRBV13
CASSLIGEAFF
>TRBV7-9
CASSLRGAGTEAFF
>TRBV18
CASSPTRHSQNTEAFF
>TRBV2
CASSEARTRDTQYF
>TRBV6-4
CASSDAPYTGELFF
>TRBV18
CASSFESPSLQAFF
>TRBV18
CASSPGATNEKLFF
>TRBV6-5
CASSPRDRQTEAFF
>TRBV28
CATTRTAEAFF
>TRBV27
CASKGGQGAHGYTF
>TRBV2
CASRIGQGAFEKLFF
>TRBV29-1
CSVGLVQGNYEQYF
>TRBV5-1
CASSSQQGAVGSPLHF
>TRBV6-5
CASSNGQGVGELFF
>TRBV5-6
CASSFLRGQTQYF
>TRBV28
CASSLRISNQPQHF
>TRBV9
CASSVGREGRGWSNTEAFF
>TRBV6-5
CASSYTAHQETQYF
>TRBV20-1
CSARLDTQYF
>TRBV30
CAGGFTDTQYF
>TRBV9
CASSVTGGSEKLFF